This T cell receptor beta chain came from a study of T cell responses to AZD1222 COVID-19 vaccine. This clone has more than one count but fewer than ten. Germline CDR1 reads LGHDT; CDR2 reads YNNKEL (reference sequence). CDR3 length equals 14 residues. The V end lost 4 bases, the J end lost 4 bases, and 11 bases lay between the germline ends. Repertoires were generated with immunoSEQ multiplex PCR, while TCRdb's copy carries only in-frame clones and drops some. The table has about 86,000 clones, 88% seen once. The receptor was isolated from an adult in good health. This chain uses TRBV3-1 (or the pseudogene TRBV3-2) with TRBJ1-3, with D possibly TRBD1 on 5 matching bases. Source: peripheral blood, taken on day 0 of AZD1222 vaccination. CDR3 region: CASSLQGYGNTIYF. The CDR3 region has the DNA TGTGCCAGCAGCCTTCAGGGCTACGGAAACACCATATATTTT.